This T cell receptor beta chain was observed in a study of cytomegalovirus exposure and HLA in healthy donors. Whole-study context: Earlier sequencing of 150 million to 200 million T cells yielded 100 million to 120 million unique TCR beta sequences.

The sample holds a few counts of this clone. Trimming left V 5 bases short and J 0 bases short, with 6 bases between. Germline assignment: CDR1 SGHRS and CDR2 YFSETQ. The CDR3 sequence is 14 residues long. With 60 Vbeta and 13 Jbeta primers, the PCR was carried out. Data came from immunoSEQ multiplex PCR; TCRdb stores just in-frame clones and leaves some out. The table lists about 170,000 clones, approximately 88% of them singletons, with approximately 1.2% in the top ten. The origin of this receptor is a boy younger than 10 in good health and CMV-seronegative. The sample comprised PBMCs. The chain joins TRBV5-1 to TRBJ2-6; the D gene is possibly TRBD1 (5 bases). CDR3 coding DNA: TGCGCCAGCAGAGGGGACTCTGGGGCCAACGTCCTGACTTTC. It specifies CASRGDSGANVLTF. The full variable domain, completed using reference TRBV5-1 and TRBJ2-6, is KAGVTQTPRYLIKTRGQQVTLSCSPISGHRSVSWYQQTPGQGLQFLFEYFSETQRNKGNFPGRFSGRQFSNSRSEMNVSTLELGDSALYLCASRGDSGANVLTFGAGSRLTVL.